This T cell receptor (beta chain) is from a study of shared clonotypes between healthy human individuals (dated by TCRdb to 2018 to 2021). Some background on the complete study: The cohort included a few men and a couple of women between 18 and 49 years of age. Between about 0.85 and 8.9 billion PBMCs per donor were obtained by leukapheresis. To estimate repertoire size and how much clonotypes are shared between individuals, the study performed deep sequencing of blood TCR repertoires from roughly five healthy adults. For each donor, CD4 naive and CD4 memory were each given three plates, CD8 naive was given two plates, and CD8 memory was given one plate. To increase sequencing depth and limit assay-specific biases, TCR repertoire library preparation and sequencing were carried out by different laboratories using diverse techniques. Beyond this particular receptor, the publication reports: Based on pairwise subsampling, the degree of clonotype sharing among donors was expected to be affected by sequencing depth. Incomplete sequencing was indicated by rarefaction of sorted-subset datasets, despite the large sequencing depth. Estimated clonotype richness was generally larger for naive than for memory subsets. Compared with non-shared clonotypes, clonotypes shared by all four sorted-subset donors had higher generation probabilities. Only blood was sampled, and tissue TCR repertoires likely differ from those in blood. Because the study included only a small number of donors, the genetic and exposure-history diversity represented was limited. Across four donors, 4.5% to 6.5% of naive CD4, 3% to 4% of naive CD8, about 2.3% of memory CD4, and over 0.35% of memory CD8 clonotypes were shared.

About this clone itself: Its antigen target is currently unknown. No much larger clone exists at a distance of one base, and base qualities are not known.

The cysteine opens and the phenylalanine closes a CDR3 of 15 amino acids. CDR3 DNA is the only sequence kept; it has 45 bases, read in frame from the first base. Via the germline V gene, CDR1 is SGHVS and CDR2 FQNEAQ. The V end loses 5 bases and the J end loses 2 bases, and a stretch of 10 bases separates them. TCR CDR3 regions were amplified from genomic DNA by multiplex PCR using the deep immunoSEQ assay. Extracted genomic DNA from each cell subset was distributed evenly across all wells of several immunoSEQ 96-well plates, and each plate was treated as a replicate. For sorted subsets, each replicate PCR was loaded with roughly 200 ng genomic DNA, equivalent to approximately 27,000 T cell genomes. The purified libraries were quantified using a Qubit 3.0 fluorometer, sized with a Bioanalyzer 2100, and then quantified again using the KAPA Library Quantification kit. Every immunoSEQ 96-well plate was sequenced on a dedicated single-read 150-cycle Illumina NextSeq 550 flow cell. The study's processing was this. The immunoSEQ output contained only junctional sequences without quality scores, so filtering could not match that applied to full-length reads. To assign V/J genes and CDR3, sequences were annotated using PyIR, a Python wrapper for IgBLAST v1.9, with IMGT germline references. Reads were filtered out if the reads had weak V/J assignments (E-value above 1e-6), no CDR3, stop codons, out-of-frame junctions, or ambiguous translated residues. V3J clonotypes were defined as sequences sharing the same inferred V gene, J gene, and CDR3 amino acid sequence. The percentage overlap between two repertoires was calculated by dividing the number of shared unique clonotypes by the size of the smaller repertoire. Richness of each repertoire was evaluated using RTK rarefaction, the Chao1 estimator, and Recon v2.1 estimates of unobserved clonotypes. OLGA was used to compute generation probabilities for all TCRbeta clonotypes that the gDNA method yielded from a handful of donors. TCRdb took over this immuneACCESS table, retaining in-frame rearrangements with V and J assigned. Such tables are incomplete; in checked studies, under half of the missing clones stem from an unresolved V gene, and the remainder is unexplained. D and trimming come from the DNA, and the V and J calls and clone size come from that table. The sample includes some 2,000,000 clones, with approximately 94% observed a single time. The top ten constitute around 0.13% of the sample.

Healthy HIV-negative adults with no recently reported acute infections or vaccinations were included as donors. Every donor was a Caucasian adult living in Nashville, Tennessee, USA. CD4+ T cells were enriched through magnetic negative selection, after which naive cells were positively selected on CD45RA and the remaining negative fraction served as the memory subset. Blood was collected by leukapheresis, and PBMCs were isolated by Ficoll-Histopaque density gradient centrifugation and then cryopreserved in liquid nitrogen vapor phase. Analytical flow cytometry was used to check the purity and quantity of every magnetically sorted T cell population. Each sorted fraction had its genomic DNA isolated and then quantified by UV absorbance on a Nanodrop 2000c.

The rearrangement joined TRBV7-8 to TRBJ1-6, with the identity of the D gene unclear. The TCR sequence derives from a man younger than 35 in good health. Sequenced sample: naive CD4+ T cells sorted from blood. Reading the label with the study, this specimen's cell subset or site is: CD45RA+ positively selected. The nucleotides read TGTGCCAGCAGCCCCGAGACGGCCTATAATTCACCCCTCCACTTT. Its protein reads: CASSPETAYNSPLHF.